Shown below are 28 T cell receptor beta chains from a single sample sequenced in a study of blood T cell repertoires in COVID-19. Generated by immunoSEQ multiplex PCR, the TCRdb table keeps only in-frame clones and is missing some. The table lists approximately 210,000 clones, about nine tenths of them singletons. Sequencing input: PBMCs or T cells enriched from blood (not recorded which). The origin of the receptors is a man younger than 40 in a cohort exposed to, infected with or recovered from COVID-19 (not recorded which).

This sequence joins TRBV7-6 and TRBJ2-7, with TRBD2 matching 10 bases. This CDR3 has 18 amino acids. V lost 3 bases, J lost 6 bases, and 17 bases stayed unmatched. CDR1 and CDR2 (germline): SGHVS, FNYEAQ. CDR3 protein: CASSFAGSGRAYQGEQYF. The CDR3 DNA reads TGTGCCAGCAGCTTCGCCGGGAGCGGGAGGGCCTATCAGGGCGAGCAGTACTTC.

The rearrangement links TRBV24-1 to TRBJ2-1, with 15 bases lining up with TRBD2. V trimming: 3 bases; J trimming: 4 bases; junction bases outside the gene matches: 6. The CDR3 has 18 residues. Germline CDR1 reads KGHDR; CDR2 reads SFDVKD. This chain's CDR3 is CATSDPWTSGGVYNEQFF. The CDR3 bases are TGTGCCACCAGTGATCCTTGGACTAGCGGGGGGGTTTACAATGAGCAGTTCTTC.

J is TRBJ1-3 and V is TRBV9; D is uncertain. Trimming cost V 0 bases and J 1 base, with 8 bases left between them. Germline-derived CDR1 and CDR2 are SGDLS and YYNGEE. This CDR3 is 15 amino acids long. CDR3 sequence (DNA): TGTGCCAGCAGCGTAGCGAAGAGTTCTGGAAACACCATATATTTT. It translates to CASSVAKSSGNTIYF.

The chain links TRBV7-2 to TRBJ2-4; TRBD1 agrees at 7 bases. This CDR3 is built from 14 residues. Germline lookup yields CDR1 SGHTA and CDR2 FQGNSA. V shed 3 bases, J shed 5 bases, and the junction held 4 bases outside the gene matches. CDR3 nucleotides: TGTGCCAGCAGCTTCCGACAGGGCCAAAACATTCAGTACTTC. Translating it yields CASSFRQGQNIQYF.

The CDR3 loop reads CATSPPRDYNEQFF. CDR3 sequence (DNA): TGTGCCACCAGTCCCCCACGGGACTACAATGAGCAGTTCTTC. V and J are TRBV7-8 and TRBJ2-1; perhaps TRBD2 as D (5 bases). Trimming removed 10 bases at V and 3 bases at J, with 16 bases between. Germline-derived CDR1 and CDR2 are SGHVS and FQNEAQ. The CDR3 runs 14 residues. Based on the CDR3 plus reference TRBV7-8 and TRBJ2-1, the full variable domain is GAGVSQSPRYKVAKRGQDVALRCDPISGHVSLFWYQQALGQGPEFLTYFQNEAQLDKSGLPSDRFFAERPEGSVSTLKIQRTQQEDSAVYLCATSPPRDYNEQFFGPGTRLTVL.

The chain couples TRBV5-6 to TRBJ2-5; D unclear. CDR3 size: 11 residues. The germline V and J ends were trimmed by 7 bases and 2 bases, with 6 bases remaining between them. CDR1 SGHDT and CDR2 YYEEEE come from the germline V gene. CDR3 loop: CASSSQETQYF. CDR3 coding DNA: TGTGCCAGCTCTAGTCAAGAGACCCAGTACTTC.

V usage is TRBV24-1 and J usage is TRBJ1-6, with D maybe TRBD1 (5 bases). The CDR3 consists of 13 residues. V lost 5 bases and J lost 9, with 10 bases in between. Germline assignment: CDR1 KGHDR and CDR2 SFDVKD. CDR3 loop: CATSAGGGSPLHF. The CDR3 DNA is TGTGCCACCAGTGCCGGGGGAGGTTCACCCCTCCACTTT.

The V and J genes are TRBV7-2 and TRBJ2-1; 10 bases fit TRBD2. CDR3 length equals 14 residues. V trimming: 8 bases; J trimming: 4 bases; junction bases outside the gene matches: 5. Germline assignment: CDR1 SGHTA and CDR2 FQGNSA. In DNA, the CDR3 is TGTGCCAGCCGAGAAGCGGGGGGGTACAATGAGCAGTTCTTC. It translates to CASREAGGYNEQFF.

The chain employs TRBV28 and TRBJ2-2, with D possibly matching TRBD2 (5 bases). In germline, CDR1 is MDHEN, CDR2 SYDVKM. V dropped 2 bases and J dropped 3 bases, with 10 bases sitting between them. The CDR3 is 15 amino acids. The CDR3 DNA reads TGTGCCAGCAGTTTACGCGGGTATTACACCGGGGAGCTGTTTTTT. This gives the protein CASSLRGYYTGELFF.

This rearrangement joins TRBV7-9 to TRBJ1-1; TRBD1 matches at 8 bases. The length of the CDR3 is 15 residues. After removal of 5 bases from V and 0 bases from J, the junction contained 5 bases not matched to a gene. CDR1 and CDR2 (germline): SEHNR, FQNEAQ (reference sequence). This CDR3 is CASSRRQGMNTEAFF. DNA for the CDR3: TGTGCCAGCAGCCGAAGACAGGGGATGAACACTGAAGCTTTCTTT.

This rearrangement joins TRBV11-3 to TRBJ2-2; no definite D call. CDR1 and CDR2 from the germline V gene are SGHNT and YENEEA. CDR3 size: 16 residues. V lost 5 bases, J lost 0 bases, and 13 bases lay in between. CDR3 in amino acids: CASSTNHLTNTGELFF. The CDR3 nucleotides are TGTGCCAGCAGCACAAATCATCTTACGAACACCGGGGAGCTGTTTTTT.

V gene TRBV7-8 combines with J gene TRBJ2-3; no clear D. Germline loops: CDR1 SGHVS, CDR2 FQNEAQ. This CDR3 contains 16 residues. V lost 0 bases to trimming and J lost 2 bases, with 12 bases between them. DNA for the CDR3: TGTGCCAGCAGCTTAGCAGGTGGTGCGGTCACAGATACGCAGTATTTT. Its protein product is CASSLAGGAVTDTQYF.

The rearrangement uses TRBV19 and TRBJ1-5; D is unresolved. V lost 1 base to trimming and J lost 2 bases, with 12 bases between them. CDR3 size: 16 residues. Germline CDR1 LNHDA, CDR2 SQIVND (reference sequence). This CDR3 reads CASSIAQIDGNQPQHF. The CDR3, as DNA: TGTGCCAGTAGTATAGCACAGATAGACGGCAATCAGCCCCAGCATTTT.

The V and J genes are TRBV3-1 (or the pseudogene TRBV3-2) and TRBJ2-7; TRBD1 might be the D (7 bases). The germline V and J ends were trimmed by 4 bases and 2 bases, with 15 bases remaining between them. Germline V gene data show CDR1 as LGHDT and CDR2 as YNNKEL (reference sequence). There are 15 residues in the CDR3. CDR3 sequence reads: CASSPAGGPAYEQYF. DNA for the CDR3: TGTGCCAGCAGCCCAGCAGGGGGGCCCGCCTACGAGCAGTACTTC.

Here the CDR3 reads CASSLDRGPLWRELFF. For the CDR3, the DNA is TGTGCCAGCTCATTGGACAGGGGACCTCTTTGGCGGGAGCTGTTTTTT. The chain is built from TRBV18 and TRBJ2-2; the match to TRBD1 covers 9 bases. V lost 5 bases and J lost 9; bases outside the gene matches: 13. This CDR3 contains 16 residues. Per germline, CDR1 KGHSH and CDR2 LQKENI.

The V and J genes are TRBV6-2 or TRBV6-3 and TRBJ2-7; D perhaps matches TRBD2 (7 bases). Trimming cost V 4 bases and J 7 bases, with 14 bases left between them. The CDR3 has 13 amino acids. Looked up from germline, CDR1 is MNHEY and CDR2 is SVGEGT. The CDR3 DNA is TGTGCCAGCAGTTGGGGAGGGGGTCCGGAGCAGTACTTC. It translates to CASSWGGGPEQYF.

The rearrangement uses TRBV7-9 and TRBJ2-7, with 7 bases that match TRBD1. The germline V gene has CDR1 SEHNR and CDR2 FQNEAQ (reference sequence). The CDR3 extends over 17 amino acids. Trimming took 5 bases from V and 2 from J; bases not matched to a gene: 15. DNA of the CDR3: TGTGCCAGCAGCCCCCCGACAGGGAAACCTCTAACCTACGAGCAGTACTTC. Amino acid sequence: CASSPPTGKPLTYEQYF.

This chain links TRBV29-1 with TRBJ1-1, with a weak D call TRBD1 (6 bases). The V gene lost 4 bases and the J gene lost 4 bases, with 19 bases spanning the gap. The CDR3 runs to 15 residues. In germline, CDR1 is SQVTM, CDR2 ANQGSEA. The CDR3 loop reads CSVVLLPARGTEAFF. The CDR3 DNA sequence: TGCAGCGTTGTTCTTCTCCCAGCCAGGGGCACTGAAGCTTTCTTT.

The CDR3 protein is CASSVQGETQYF. The CDR3 bases are TGTGCCAGCAGTGTACAGGGAGAGACCCAGTACTTC. This chain links TRBV2 with TRBJ2-5; TRBD1 might be the D (6 bases). CDR3 length equals 12 residues. V was trimmed by 4 bases and J by 4 bases, leaving 7 bases between them. The V gene's germline CDR1 is SNHLY and CDR2 FYNNEI. The whole variable domain, filled in from reference TRBV2 and TRBJ2-5, reads EPEVTQTPSHQVTQMGQEVILRCVPISNHLYFYWYRQILGQKVEFLVSFYNNEISEKSEIFDDQFSVERPDGSNFTLKIRSTKLEDSAMYFCASSVQGETQYFGPGTRLLVL.

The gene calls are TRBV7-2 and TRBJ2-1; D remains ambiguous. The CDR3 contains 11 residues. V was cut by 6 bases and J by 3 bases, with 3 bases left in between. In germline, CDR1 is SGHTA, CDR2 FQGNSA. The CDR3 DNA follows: TGTGCCAGCAGTATCTACAATGAGCAGTTCTTC. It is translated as CASSIYNEQFF.

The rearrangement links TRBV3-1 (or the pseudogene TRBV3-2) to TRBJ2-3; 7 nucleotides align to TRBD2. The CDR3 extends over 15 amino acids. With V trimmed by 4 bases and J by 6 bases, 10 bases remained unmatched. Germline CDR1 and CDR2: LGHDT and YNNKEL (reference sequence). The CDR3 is CASSPTGGTGDTQYF. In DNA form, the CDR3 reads TGTGCCAGCAGCCCCACGGGGGGTACGGGGGATACGCAGTATTTT.

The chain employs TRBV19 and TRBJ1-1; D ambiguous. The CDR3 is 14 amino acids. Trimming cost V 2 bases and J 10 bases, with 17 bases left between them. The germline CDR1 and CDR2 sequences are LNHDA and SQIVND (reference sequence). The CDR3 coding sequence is TGTGCCAGTAGTATATGGGAGGTCGACCGGGGAGCTTTCTTT. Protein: CASSIWEVDRGAFF. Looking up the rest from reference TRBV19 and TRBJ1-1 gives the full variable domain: DGGITQSPKYLFRKEGQNVTLSCEQNLNHDAMYWYRQDPGQGLRLIYYSQIVNDFQKGDIAEGYSVSREKKESFPLTVTSAQKNPTAFYLCASSIWEVDRGAFFGQGTRLTVV.

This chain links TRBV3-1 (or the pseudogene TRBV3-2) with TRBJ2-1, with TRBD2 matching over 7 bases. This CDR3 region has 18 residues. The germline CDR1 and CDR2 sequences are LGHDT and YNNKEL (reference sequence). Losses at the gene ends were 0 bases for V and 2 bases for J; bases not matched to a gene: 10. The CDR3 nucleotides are TGTGCCAGCAGCCAAGATGGGTGGAGCGGGGAACCCTACAATGAGCAGTTCTTC. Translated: CASSQDGWSGEPYNEQFF.

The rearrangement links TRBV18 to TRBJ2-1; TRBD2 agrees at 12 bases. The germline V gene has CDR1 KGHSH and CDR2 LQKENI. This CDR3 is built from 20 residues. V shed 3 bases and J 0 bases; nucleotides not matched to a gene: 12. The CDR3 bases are TGTGCCAGCTCACCCGTAGCAGTCGGACTAGCGGGAACCTCCTACAATGAGCAGTTCTTC. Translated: CASSPVAVGLAGTSYNEQFF.

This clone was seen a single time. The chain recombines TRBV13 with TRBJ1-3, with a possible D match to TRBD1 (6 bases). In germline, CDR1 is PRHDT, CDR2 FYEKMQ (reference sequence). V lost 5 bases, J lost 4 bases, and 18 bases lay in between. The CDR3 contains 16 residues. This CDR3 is CASSQGLGALGNTIYF. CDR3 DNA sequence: TGTGCCAGCAGCCAGGGTCTGGGGGCGCTGGGAAACACCATATATTTT.

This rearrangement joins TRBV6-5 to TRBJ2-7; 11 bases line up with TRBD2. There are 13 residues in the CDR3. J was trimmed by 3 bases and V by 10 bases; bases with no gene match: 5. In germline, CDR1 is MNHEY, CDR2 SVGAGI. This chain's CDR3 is CATTLAGVYEQYF. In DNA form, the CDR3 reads TGTGCCACCACACTAGCGGGAGTCTACGAGCAGTACTTC.

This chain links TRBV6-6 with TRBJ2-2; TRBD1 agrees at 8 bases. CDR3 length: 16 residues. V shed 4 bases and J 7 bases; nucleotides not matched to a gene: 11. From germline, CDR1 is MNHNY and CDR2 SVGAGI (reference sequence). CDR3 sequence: CASSSQTGDVGGELFF. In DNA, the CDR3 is TGTGCCAGCAGTTCCCAGACAGGGGACGTTGGCGGGGAGCTGTTTTTT.

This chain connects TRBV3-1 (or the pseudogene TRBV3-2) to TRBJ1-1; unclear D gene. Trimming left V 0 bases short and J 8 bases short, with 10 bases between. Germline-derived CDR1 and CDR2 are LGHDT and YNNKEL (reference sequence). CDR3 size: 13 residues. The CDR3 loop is CASSQDLAGEAFF. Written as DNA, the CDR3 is TGTGCCAGCAGCCAAGATCTGGCCGGGGAAGCTTTCTTT.